These 21 T cell receptor beta chains originate from one sample sequenced in a study of human T cells and chemical hapten exposure. TCRdb reprocessed the RACE reads with MiXCR, giving one entry per CDR3 protein. The table has tens of thousands of distinct CDR3 sequences, 6% to 9% seen once. As for time point: patch test 1, 2 weeks after DPC sensitization. The treatment: therapeutic diphenylcyclopropenone sensitization with weekly scalp DPC. The sample here was whole blood, taken in connection with sensitization to the hapten diphenylcyclopropenone (DPC). The origin of the receptors is a woman under 40 with alopecia areata. Some clones in this sample may be carry-over from other donors' samples.

This clonotype has at least ten counts. The chain has TRBV27 and TRBJ1-2; D not resolved. Germline CDR1 MNHEY, CDR2 SMNVEV (reference sequence). The CDR3 runs 14 residues. Between the trimmed V and J ends, which lost 2 bases and 0 bases, there was a span of 7 bases. The CDR3 reads CASSLQAANYGYTF. In DNA form, the CDR3 reads TGTGCCAGCAGTTTACAGGCGGCTAACTATGGCTACACCTTC.

This clonotype has more than one count but fewer than ten. This sequence joins TRBV25-1 and TRBJ1-2; 8 nucleotides align to TRBD1. The CDR3 sequence is 15 residues long. Trimming took 1 base from V and 2 from J; bases not matched to a gene: 3. The V gene's germline CDR1 is MGHDK and CDR2 SYGVNS. CDR3 sequence (DNA): TGTGCCAGCAGTGAATCATACAGGGGGAACTATGGCTACACCTTC. Its translation: CASSESYRGNYGYTF.

This clonotype turned up a few times. The chain is built from TRBV20-1 and TRBJ1-1; D remains unclear. Germline-derived CDR1 and CDR2 are DFQATT and SNEGSKA (reference sequence). This CDR3 has 13 amino acids. V lost 3 bases to trimming and J lost 1 base, with 9 bases between them. The CDR3 spells CSASLGKNTEAFF. CDR3 in DNA: TGCAGTGCTAGTCTGGGAAAGAACACTGAAGCTTTCTTT.

This clonotype was seen a handful of times. J is TRBJ2-1 and V is TRBV5-4; D not resolved. The germline V and J ends were trimmed by 10 bases and 0 bases, with 11 bases remaining between them. The CDR3 sequence is 13 residues long. CDR1 is SGHNT, CDR2 YYREEE, per germline (reference sequence). CDR3 in amino acids: CACRWDSYNEQFF. The CDR3 DNA sequence: TGTGCCTGTAGGTGGGACTCCTACAATGAGCAGTTCTTC.

In this sample, this clonotype turned up a few times. The chain employs TRBV2 and TRBJ1-1; D is uncertain. Trimming left V 6 bases short and J 5 bases short, with 10 bases between. Looked up from germline, CDR1 is SNHLY and CDR2 is FYNNEI. CDR3 length: 12 residues. CDR3 coding DNA: TGTGCCAGCAGCAAGGGCAATACTGAAGCTTTCTTT. It yields the protein CASSKGNTEAFF. The whole variable domain, remainder taken from reference TRBV2 and TRBJ1-1, is EPEVTQTPSHQVTQMGQEVILRCVPISNHLYFYWYRQILGQKVEFLVSFYNNEISEKSEIFDDQFSVERPDGSNFTLKIRSTKLEDSAMYFCASSKGNTEAFFGQGTRLTVV.

This clonotype was counted at least ten times. The CDR3 nucleotides read TGTGCCATCAGTGGAAAAGAGGGGGTGTCCAATGAGCAGTTCTTC. Translating it yields CAISGKEGVSNEQFF. The V gene is TRBV10-3, the J gene TRBJ2-1; D might be TRBD1 (6 bases). CDR3 length: 15 residues. Between the trimmed V and J ends, which lost 4 bases and 6 bases, there was a span of 16 bases. In germline, CDR1 is ENHRY, CDR2 SYGVKD.

This clonotype was seen repeatedly, ten times or more. The chain links TRBV29-1 to TRBJ1-2; 12 nucleotides agree with TRBD1. The length of the CDR3 is 15 residues. Germline CDR1 and CDR2: SQVTM and ANQGSEA. V lost 6 bases to trimming and J lost 4 bases; unmatched junction nucleotides: 9. The CDR3: CSVRPGTGGAYGYTF. The DNA of the CDR3 is TGCAGCGTGCGCCCTGGGACAGGGGGCGCCTATGGCTACACCTTC.

This clonotype was observed many times. The J gene is TRBJ2-7, the V gene TRBV12-3 or TRBV12-4, with TRBD2 as a possible D gene (6 bases). CDR3 length: 16 residues. V lost 5 bases to trimming and J lost 2 bases, with 19 bases between them. This chain's CDR3 is CASSPRGAGSPYEQYF. Written as DNA, the CDR3 is TGTGCCAGCAGTCCCCGCGGAGCGGGTTCTCCCTACGAGCAGTACTTC.

In this sample, this clonotype turned up many times. The rearrangement links TRBV7-8 to TRBJ2-3, with D unclear. Trimming cost V 5 bases and J 4 bases, with 19 bases left between them. The CDR3 spans 16 residues. Germline lookup yields CDR1 SGHVS and CDR2 FQNEAQ. CDR3 coding DNA: TGTGCCAGCAGCCCGCAACCGGGCAGCCCCCCAGATACGCAGTATTTT. Protein product: CASSPQPGSPPDTQYF.

The sample holds many counts of this clonotype. V gene TRBV9 combines with J gene TRBJ2-3, with 9 bases fitting TRBD2. V shed 4 bases, J shed 5 bases, and the junction held 8 bases outside the gene matches. CDR1 and CDR2 from the germline V gene are SGDLS and YYNGEE. The CDR3 totals 15 residues. CDR3 nucleotides: TGTGCCAGCAGCCCCGGGACTAGCCATAGAGATACGCAGTATTTT. Amino acids: CASSPGTSHRDTQYF.

This clonotype was observed a few times. The rearrangement links TRBV20-1 to TRBJ1-5; D unclear. CDR3 length: 14 residues. Germline CDR1 DFQATT, CDR2 SNEGSKA (reference sequence). V was shortened by 1 base and J by 0 bases, with 7 bases between the two germline ends. This CDR3 reads CSARGWSSNQPQHF. The CDR3, as DNA: TGCAGTGCTAGAGGTTGGAGTAGCAATCAGCCCCAGCATTTT.

The gene calls are TRBV7-2 and TRBJ2-7; a weak D match, TRBD1 (6 bases). With 0 bases removed from V and 4 bases from J, the gap between germline ends came to 13 bases. CDR1 is SGHTA, CDR2 FQGNSA, per germline. There are 15 residues in the CDR3. CDR3 DNA sequence: TGTGCCAGCAGCTTAGCTTGGCCAGGGGCGTACGAGCAGTACTTC. Protein: CASSLAWPGAYEQYF. The variable domain in full, with the rest retrieved from reference TRBV7-2 and TRBJ2-7, is GAGVSQSPSNKVTEKGKDVELRCDPISGHTALYWYRQSLGQGLEFLIYFQGNSAPDKSGLPSDRFSAERTGGSVSTLTIQRTQQEDSAVYLCASSLAWPGAYEQYFGPGTRLTVT.

This clonotype was recorded many times. The rearrangement joins TRBV30 to TRBJ2-1, with D possibly being TRBD2 (5 bases). Trimming removed 0 bases from V and 0 bases from J, with 9 bases in between. Looked up from germline, CDR1 is GTSNPN and CDR2 is SVGIG (reference sequence). CDR3 length: 15 residues. The CDR3 bases are TGTGCCTGGAGTGTAGAGGGAAGCTCCTACAATGAGCAGTTCTTC. Its translation: CAWSVEGSSYNEQFF.

The chain uses TRBV29-1 and TRBJ2-5; D unresolved. The V end lost 3 bases, the J end lost 4 bases, and 12 bases lay between the germline ends. The CDR3 is made up of 13 amino acids. Germline loops: CDR1 SQVTM, CDR2 ANQGSEA. DNA of the CDR3: TGCAGCGTTGATCCGAGCGTCGGAGAGACCCAGTACTTC. It translates to CSVDPSVGETQYF. The variable domain in full, completed from reference TRBV29-1 and TRBJ2-5, reads SAVISQKPSRDICQRGTSLTIQCQVDSQVTMMFWYRQQPGQSLTLIATANQGSEATYESGFVIDKFPISRPNLTFSTLTVSNMSPEDSSIYLCSVDPSVGETQYFGPGTRLLVL.

This clonotype came up many times. The chain recombines TRBV20-1 with TRBJ2-5; D call uncertain. V gave up 3 bases and J gave up 0 bases, with 5 bases separating them. The germline V gene has CDR1 DFQATT and CDR2 SNEGSKA (reference sequence). This CDR3 comprises 12 residues. The CDR3, as DNA: TGCAGTGCTAGGCTAAACCAAGAGACCCAGTACTTC. Amino acids: CSARLNQETQYF.

This clonotype has just a few counts. J is TRBJ2-2 and V is TRBV12-3 or TRBV12-4, with D hard to call. This CDR3 is 15 amino acids long. V dropped 7 bases and J dropped 1 base, with 13 bases sitting between them. CDR3 region: CASNPLGLNTGELFF. Here the CDR3 DNA reads TGTGCCAGCAATCCTTTGGGGTTGAACACCGGGGAGCTGTTTTTT.

As for this clonotype: This may arise from a read error, as a much more abundant clone is one base away. The chain couples TRBV5-1 to TRBJ1-2; no firm D call. The V end lost 4 bases, the J end lost 6 bases, and 16 bases lay between the germline ends. Germline V gives CDR1 SGHRS, CDR2 YFSETQ. The CDR3 contains 14 residues. CDR3 sequence (DNA): TGCGCCAGCAGCCCCACCGGGGAGCGCGATGGCTACACCTTC. Translating gives CASSPTGERDGYTF.

This clonotype showed up just a few times. The chain combines TRBV6-6 with TRBJ2-3; tentatively, D is TRBD1 (5 bases). The V end lost 2 bases, the J end lost 5 bases, and 14 bases lay between the germline ends. CDR3 length: 15 amino acids. Germline assignment: CDR1 MNHNY and CDR2 SVGAGI (reference sequence). The CDR3 nucleotides read TGTGCCAGCAGTTACGATCAGGGAACCTTAGATACGCAGTATTTT. This codes for CASSYDQGTLDTQYF.

The J gene is TRBJ1-1, the V gene TRBV6-1; 7 positions match TRBD1. Per the germline V gene, CDR1 is MNHNS and CDR2 is SASEGT. This CDR3 has 14 residues. Germline trimming cut 6 bases from V and 1 base from J; bases unmatched to any gene: 5. CDR3 DNA sequence: TGTGCCAGCAGGTGGACAGGAACGAACACTGAAGCTTTCTTT. The encoded protein is CASRWTGTNTEAFF.

This clonotype was observed many times. The chain combines TRBV3-1 with TRBJ2-2, with D possibly TRBD1 on 6 matching bases. Trimming left V 4 bases short and J 1 base short, with 10 bases between. This CDR3 contains 15 residues. The germline V gene encodes CDR1 LGHDT and CDR2 YNNKEL (reference sequence). The CDR3 here is CASSRETGNTGELFF. CDR3 sequence (DNA): TGTGCCAGCAGCCGAGAGACAGGGAACACCGGGGAGCTGTTTTTT.

The table lists this clonotype with many counts. V usage is TRBV6-1 and J usage is TRBJ1-5; D is possibly TRBD1 (6 bases). Germline V lookup: CDR1 MNHNS, CDR2 SASEGT. Trimming cost V 5 bases and J 5 bases, with 13 bases left between them. The CDR3 length is 14 residues. CDR3 sequence: CASSRTGLDQPQHF. CDR3 in DNA: TGTGCCAGCAGTCGAACAGGGTTAGATCAGCCCCAGCATTTT.